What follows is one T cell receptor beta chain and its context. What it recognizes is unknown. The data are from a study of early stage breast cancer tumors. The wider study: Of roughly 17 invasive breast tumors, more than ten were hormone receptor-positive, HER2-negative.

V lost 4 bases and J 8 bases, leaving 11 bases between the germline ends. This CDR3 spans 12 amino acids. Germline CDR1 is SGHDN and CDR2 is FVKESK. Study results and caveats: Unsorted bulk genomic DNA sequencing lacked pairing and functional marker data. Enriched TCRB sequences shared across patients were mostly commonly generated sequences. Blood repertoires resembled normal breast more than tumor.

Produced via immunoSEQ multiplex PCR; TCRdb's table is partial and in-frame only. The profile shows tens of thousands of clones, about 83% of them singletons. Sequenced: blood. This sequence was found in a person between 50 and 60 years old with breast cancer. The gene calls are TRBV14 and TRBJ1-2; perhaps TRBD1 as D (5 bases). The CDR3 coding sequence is TGTGCCAGCAGCCTATCAGGGAGCGGCTACACCTTC. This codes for CASSLSGSGYTF.